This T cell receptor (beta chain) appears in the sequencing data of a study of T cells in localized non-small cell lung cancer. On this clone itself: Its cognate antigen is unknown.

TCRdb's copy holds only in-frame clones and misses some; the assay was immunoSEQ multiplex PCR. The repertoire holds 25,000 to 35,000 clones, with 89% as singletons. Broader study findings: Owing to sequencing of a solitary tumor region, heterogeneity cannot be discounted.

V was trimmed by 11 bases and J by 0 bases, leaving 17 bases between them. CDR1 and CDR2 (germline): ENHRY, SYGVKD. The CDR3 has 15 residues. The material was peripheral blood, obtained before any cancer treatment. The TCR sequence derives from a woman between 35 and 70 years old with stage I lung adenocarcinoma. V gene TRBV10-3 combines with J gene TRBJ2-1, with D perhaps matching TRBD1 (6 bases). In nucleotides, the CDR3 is TGTGCCGTCGGGGACACCCGGAGCTCCTACAATGAGCAGTTCTTC. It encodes CAVGDTRSSYNEQFF.